This T cell receptor beta chain derives from a study of OX40 agonist ivuxolimab in advanced cancers. At the level of the study: An agonistic anti-OX40 (CD134) antibody, ivuxolimab, was used to treat the patients. Around 40% of patients had received prior checkpoint inhibitor therapy.

The germline V gene has CDR1 SEHNR and CDR2 FQNEAQ (reference sequence). This CDR3 is 12 amino acids long. V shed 3 bases and J shed 5 bases, with 7 bases lying between them. TCRdb keeps only in-frame clones here, not all; method: immunoSEQ multiplex PCR. The profile shows tens of thousands of clones, about 83% of them singletons. The table lists this clone with a count of one. What it binds is unknown. Study observations and caveats: Averaged across samples, CD8+ T cells carried more expanded clones than CD4+ did. Antigen specificity remained undetermined for the expanded peripheral T cells.

The sequenced sample was CD4+ or CD8+ T cells sorted from blood, obtained in a trial of the OX40 agonist ivuxolimab. The chain links TRBV7-9 to TRBJ1-1; D gene ambiguous. The sequence came from an adult with an advanced solid tumor such as melanoma, head and neck, liver or kidney cancer. CDR3 bases: TGTGCCAGCAGCTTCCCGAATACTGAAGCTTTCTTT. Translating gives CASSFPNTEAFF. Full variable domain (missing parts from reference TRBV7-9 and TRBJ1-1): DTGVSQNPRHKITKRGQNVTFRCDPISEHNRLYWYRQTLGQGPEFLTYFQNEAQLEKSRLLSDRFSAERPKGSFSTLEIQRTEQGDSAMYLCASSFPNTEAFFGQGTRLTVV.